These 16 T cell receptor beta chains came from one sample sequenced in a study of STAT5B mutations in CD4+ large granular lymphocyte leukemia. TCRdb's copy holds only in-frame clones and misses some; the assay was immunoSEQ multiplex PCR. The sample carries around 30,000 clones, 65% to 80% recorded once. Specimen: CD4+ T cells from blood buffy coats. The origin of the receptors is a human donor in good health.

V usage is TRBV11-1 and J usage is TRBJ1-2; possible D gene TRBD1, 5 bases. This CDR3 is built from 16 residues. CDR1 and CDR2 (germline): SGHAT, FQDESV (reference sequence). Trimming pared 5 bases from V and 0 bases from J, leaving 16 bases between. The CDR3 coding sequence is TGTGCCAGCAGCGACCTTCGGCAGGGTGCTAACTATGGCTACACCTTC. Translating it yields CASSDLRQGANYGYTF. Full variable domain (remainder filled in from reference TRBV11-1 and TRBJ1-2): EAEVAQSPRYKITEKSQAVAFWCDPISGHATLYWYRQILGQGPELLVQFQDESVVDDSQLPKDRFSAERLKGVDSTLKIQPAELGDSAMYLCASSDLRQGANYGYTFGSGTRLTVV.

The gene calls are TRBV29-1 and TRBJ2-1; 11 bases fit TRBD2. V shed 7 bases and J 3 bases; nucleotides not matched to a gene: 5. In germline, CDR1 is SQVTM, CDR2 ANQGSEA. This CDR3 spans 14 amino acids. This CDR3 is CSAETSGDYNEQFF. The CDR3 region has the DNA TGCAGCGCCGAGACTAGCGGGGACTACAATGAGCAGTTCTTC.

This clone was detected once. The chain employs TRBV19 and TRBJ1-2, with D uncertain. The CDR3 is 14 amino acids. CDR1 and CDR2 from the germline V gene are LNHDA and SQIVND (reference sequence). Deletions cut 5 bases from V and 2 bases from J, with 12 bases between. In DNA, the CDR3 is TGTGCCAGTAGTGTCCGGTCGAACAACTATGGCTACACCTTC. Translation: CASSVRSNNYGYTF. Supplemented by reference TRBV19 and TRBJ1-2, the full variable domain reads DGGITQSPKYLFRKEGQNVTLSCEQNLNHDAMYWYRQDPGQGLRLIYYSQIVNDFQKGDIAEGYSVSREKKESFPLTVTSAQKNPTAFYLCASSVRSNNYGYTFGSGTRLTVV.

The chain links TRBV7-9 to TRBJ1-4; TRBD1 agrees at 8 bases. J was trimmed by 8 bases and V by 5 bases; bases with no gene match: 10. CDR3 length: 15 amino acids. CDR1 is SEHNR, CDR2 FQNEAQ, per germline (reference sequence). CDR3 in amino acids: CASSVGQGVKEKLFF. DNA for the CDR3: TGTGCCAGCAGCGTCGGACAGGGAGTGAAGGAAAAACTGTTTTTT.

In DNA, the CDR3 is TGTGCCAGCAGTGACTCCGCCACTCAGTACTTC. This codes for CASSDSATQYF. This chain connects TRBV2 to TRBJ2-4; D is ambiguous. Germline-derived CDR1 and CDR2 are SNHLY and FYNNEI. CDR3 length equals 11 residues. Deletions cut 3 bases from V and 12 bases from J, with 9 bases between.

This sequence joins TRBV5-6 and TRBJ2-1, with a weak D call TRBD1 (6 bases). Germline assignment: CDR1 SGHDT and CDR2 YYEEEE. The germline V and J ends were trimmed by 3 bases and 4 bases, with 11 bases remaining between them. The CDR3 runs 14 residues. CDR3 loop: CASSSGQSYNEQFF. As DNA, the CDR3 is TGTGCCAGCAGCTCCGGACAGAGTTACAATGAGCAGTTCTTC.

DNA of the CDR3: TGTGCCAGCGGGCCGGGACAGGGTCCATACAATGAGCAGTTCTTC. Protein sequence: CASGPGQGPYNEQFF. V and J are TRBV16 and TRBJ2-1, with 9 nucleotides matching TRBD1. The length of the CDR3 is 15 residues. V shed 8 bases, J shed 4 bases, and the junction held 9 bases outside the gene matches. Germline CDR1 and CDR2: KGHSY and FQNENV.

This clone was detected only a few times. The chain carries TRBV6-5 and TRBJ1-1; no reliable D call. Deletions cut 8 bases from V and 1 base from J, with 11 bases between. Germline V gene data show CDR1 as MNHEY and CDR2 as SVGAGI. This CDR3 is built from 13 residues. Here the CDR3 DNA reads TGTGCCAGCGGCCGTTCGGGGAACACTGAAGCTTTCTTT. It is translated as CASGRSGNTEAFF.

The chain joins TRBV21-1 to TRBJ2-5. TRBV21-1 is designated a pseudogene. The CDR3 contains 15 residues. The CDR3 region is CASIKVREQQETQYF. CDR3 nucleotides: TGTGCCAGCATCAAGGTAAGGGAACAACAAGAGACCCAGTACTTC.

The chain combines TRBV27 with TRBJ1-1; 7 nucleotides agree with TRBD1. The CDR3 contains 14 residues. Per germline, CDR1 MNHEY and CDR2 SMNVEV (reference sequence). J was trimmed by 3 bases and V by 6 bases; bases with no gene match: 7. CDR3 DNA: TGTGCCAGCAGGTTTGACAGGGTGGACACTGAAGCTTTCTTT. Translated, it gives CASRFDRVDTEAFF.

V and J are TRBV14 and TRBJ2-7; maybe TRBD2 (5 bases). This CDR3 is 18 amino acids long. The ends were cut back, 0 bases at V and 6 bases at J, with 24 bases in the middle. CDR1 SGHDN and CDR2 FVKESK come from the germline V gene. The DNA for the CDR3 is TGTGCCAGCAGCCAAGATAGAGAGGGAAAACAGTCCCCTCGCGAGCAGTACTTC. It yields the protein CASSQDREGKQSPREQYF.

In its sample, this clone was seen once. This rearrangement joins TRBV7-2 to TRBJ2-7; D is perhaps TRBD1 (5 bases). CDR3 length: 15 residues. The V gene lost 5 bases and the J gene lost 2 bases, with 16 bases spanning the gap. Germline CDR1 and CDR2: SGHTA and FQGNSA. The CDR3 is CASSPRARVTYEQYF. In DNA form, the CDR3 reads TGTGCCAGCAGCCCTAGGGCCAGGGTTACCTACGAGCAGTACTTC.

This rearrangement joins TRBV7-2 to TRBJ2-7, with 8 nucleotides matching TRBD2. This CDR3 has 16 residues. V shed 5 bases, J shed 0 bases, and the junction held 9 bases outside the gene matches. Germline CDR1 and CDR2: SGHTA and FQGNSA. The CDR3 nucleotides are TGTGCCAGCAGCGTTGTTGGCGGGGGGAGCTCCTACGAGCAGTACTTC. Amino acid sequence: CASSVVGGGSSYEQYF.

This clone came up a few times. The genes are TRBV7-2 and TRBJ2-7; D remains ambiguous. V was clipped by 0 bases and J by 0 bases, with 9 bases between them. The length of the CDR3 is 15 residues. The germline V gene has CDR1 SGHTA and CDR2 FQGNSA. The CDR3 DNA reads as TGTGCCAGCAGCTTAGCGTCGCCGGTCTCCTACGAGCAGTACTTC. Translated: CASSLASPVSYEQYF.

The chain links TRBV4-2 to TRBJ1-2; 11 bases agree with TRBD1. This CDR3 region has 19 residues. From germline, CDR1 is LGHNA and CDR2 YNFKEQ. Trimming at V came to 4 bases and at J to 0 bases, leaving 13 bases not matched to a gene. The CDR3 spells CASSRTVGTGGSSNYGYTF. CDR3 in DNA: TGTGCCAGCAGCCGGACGGTCGGGACAGGGGGGAGTTCTAACTATGGCTACACCTTC.

The V and J genes are TRBV2 and TRBJ2-5; D remains ambiguous. The DNA matches TRBJ2-7 better at its end, which makes the J call doubtful. Germline V gene data show CDR1 as SNHLY and CDR2 as FYNNEI. The CDR3 extends over 12 amino acids. CDR3 DNA sequence: TGTGCCAGCAGTGACCAGATCTACGAGCAGTACTTC. Its protein product is CASSDQIYEQYF.